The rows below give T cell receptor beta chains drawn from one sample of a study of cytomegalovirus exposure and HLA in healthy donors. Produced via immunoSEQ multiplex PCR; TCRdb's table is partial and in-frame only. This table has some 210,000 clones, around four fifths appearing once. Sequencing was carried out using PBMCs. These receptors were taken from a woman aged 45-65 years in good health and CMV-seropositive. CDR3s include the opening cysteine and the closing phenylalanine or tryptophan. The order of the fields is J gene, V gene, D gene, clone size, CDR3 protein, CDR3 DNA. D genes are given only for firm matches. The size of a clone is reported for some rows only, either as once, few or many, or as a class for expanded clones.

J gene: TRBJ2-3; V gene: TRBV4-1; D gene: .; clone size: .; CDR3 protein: CASSQPVGTDTQYF; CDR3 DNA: TGCGCCAGCAGCCAACCCGTCGGCACAGATACGCAGTATTTT
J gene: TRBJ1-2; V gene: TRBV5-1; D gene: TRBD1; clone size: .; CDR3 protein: CASTKLTQGADGYTF; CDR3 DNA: TGCGCCAGCACCAAACTGACTCAGGGGGCTGATGGCTACACCTTC
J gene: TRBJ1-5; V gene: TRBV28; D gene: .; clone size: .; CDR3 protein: CASSYRVDSNQPQHF; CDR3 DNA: TGTGCCAGCAGTTACAGGGTGGATAGCAATCAGCCCCAGCATTTT
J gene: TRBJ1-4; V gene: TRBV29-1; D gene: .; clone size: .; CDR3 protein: CSASPGGHNEKLFF; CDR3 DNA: TGCAGCGCCTCCCCGGGGGGCCATAATGAAAAACTGTTTTTT
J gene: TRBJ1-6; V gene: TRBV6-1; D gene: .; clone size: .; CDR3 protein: CASRAAYNSPLHF; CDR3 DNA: TGTGCCAGCAGGGCCGCCTATAATTCACCCCTCCACTTT
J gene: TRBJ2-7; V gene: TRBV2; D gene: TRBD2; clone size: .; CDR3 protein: CASSTQRGHSYEQYF; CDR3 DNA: TGTGCCAGCAGTACCCAGCGGGGGCACTCCTACGAGCAGTACTTC
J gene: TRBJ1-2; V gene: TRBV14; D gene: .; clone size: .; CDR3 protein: CASSQVNGPYGYTF; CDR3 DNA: TGTGCCAGCAGCCAAGTAAATGGGCCCTATGGCTACACCTTC
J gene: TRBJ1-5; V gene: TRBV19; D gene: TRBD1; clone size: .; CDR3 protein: CASSRDRGQPQHF; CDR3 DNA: TGTGCCAGTAGTAGAGACAGGGGCCAGCCCCAGCATTTT
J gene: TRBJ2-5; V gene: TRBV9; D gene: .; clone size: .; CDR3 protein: CASSVGGSHQETQYF; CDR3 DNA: TGTGCCAGCAGCGTAGGAGGCAGCCACCAAGAGACCCAGTACTTC
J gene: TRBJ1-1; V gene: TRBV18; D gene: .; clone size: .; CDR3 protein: CASLKGQADITEAFF; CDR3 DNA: TGTGCCAGCTTAAAGGGGCAGGCCGACATAACTGAAGCTTTCTTT
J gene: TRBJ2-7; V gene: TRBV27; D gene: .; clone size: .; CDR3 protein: CASSLFLTRQTYEQYF; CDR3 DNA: TGTGCCAGCAGTTTATTTCTGACAAGGCAAACCTACGAGCAGTACTTC
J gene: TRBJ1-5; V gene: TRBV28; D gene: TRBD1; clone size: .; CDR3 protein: CASSVTGVGNQPQHF; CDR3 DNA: TGTGCCAGCAGTGTAACAGGGGTAGGCAATCAGCCCCAGCATTTT
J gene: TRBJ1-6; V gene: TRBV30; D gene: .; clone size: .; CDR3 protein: CAWSGGWNSPLHF; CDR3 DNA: TGTGCCTGGAGCGGGGGTTGGAATTCACCCCTCCACTTT
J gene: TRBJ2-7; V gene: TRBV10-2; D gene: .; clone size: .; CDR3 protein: CASRDTLQSDEQYF; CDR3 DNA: TGCGCCAGCAGGGACACGTTACAAAGTGACGAGCAGTACTTC
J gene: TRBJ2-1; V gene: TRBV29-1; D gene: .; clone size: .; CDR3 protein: CSVVSGRDPSSYNEQFF; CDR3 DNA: TGCAGCGTTGTATCCGGACGGGATCCCAGCTCCTACAATGAGCAGTTCTTC
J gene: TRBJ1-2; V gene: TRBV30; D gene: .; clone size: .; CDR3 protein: CAWSVRGRHGYTF; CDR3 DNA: TGTGCCTGGAGTGTTAGGGGAAGGCATGGCTACACCTTC
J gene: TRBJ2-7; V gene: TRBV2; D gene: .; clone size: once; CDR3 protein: CASSKGAGDEQYF; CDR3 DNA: TGTGCCAGCAGTAAGGGAGCGGGCGACGAGCAGTACTTC
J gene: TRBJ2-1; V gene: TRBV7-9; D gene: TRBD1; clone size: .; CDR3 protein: CASNDDRGRRLSYNEQFF; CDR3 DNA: TGTGCCAGCAACGACGACAGGGGGCGCCGTCTCTCCTACAATGAGCAGTTCTTC
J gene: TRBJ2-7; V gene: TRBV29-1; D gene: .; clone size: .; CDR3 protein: CSVARQSYEQYF; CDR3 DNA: TGCAGCGTTGCTAGACAGAGCTACGAGCAGTACTTC
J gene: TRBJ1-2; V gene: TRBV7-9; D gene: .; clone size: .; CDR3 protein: CASSSLLEEGYTF; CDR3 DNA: TGTGCCAGCAGCTCTCTACTAGAGGAGGGCTACACCTTC
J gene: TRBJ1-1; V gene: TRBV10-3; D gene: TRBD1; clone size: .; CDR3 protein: CAIRSTGDTEAFF; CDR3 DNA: TGTGCCATCAGATCGACAGGGGACACTGAAGCTTTCTTT
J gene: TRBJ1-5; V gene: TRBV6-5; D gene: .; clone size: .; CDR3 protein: CASSYSRYQPQHF; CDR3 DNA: TGTGCCAGCAGTTACTCGAGGTATCAGCCCCAGCATTTT
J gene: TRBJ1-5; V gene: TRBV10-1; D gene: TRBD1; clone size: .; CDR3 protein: CASSEGELGTGGSNQPQHF; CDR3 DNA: TGCGCCAGCAGTGAGGGGGAATTGGGGACAGGGGGTTCGAATCAGCCCCAGCATTTT
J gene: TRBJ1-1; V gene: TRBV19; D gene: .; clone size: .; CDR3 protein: CATIPSRGSRPGNTEAFF; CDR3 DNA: TGTGCCACTATTCCCTCACGAGGGTCGAGGCCGGGGAACACTGAAGCTTTCTTT
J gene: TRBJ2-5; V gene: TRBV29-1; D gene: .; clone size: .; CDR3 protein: CSVGRGQETQYF; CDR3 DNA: TGCAGCGTTGGAAGGGGACAAGAGACCCAGTACTTC
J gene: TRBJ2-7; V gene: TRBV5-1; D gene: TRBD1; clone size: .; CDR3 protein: CASSLMAGGLYEQYF; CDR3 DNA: TGCGCCAGCAGCTTGATGGCAGGGGGTCTCTACGAGCAGTACTTC
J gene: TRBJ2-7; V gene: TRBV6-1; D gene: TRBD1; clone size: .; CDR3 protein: CASSEAGGQGADEQYF; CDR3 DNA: TGTGCCAGCAGTGAAGCTGGGGGACAGGGGGCTGACGAGCAGTACTTC
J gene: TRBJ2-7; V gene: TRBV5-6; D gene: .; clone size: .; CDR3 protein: CASSLLGTGGTSSYEQYF; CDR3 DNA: TGTGCCAGCAGCTTGCTAGGTACCGGGGGTACCAGCTCCTACGAGCAGTACTTC
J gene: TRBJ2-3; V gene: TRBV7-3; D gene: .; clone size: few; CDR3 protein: CASSQDQFSSTDTQYF; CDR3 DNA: TGTGCCAGCAGCCAAGATCAGTTTTCCAGCACAGATACGCAGTATTTT
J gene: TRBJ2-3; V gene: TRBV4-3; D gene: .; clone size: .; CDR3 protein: CASSHSTGISTDTQYF; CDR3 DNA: TGCGCCAGCAGCCATTCCACAGGGATAAGCACAGATACGCAGTATTTT
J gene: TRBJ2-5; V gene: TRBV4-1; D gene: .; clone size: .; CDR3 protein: CASSQAGEQETQYF; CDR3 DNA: TGCGCCAGCAGCCAAGCGGGGGAACAAGAGACCCAGTACTTC
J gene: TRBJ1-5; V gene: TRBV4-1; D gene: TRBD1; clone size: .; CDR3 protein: CASSQLPGQGHQPQHF; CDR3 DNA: TGCGCCAGCAGCCAACTCCCGGGACAGGGCCATCAGCCCCAGCATTTT
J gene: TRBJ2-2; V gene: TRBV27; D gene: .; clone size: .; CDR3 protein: CASSPGTPNTGELFF; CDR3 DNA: TGTGCCAGCAGTCCGGGAACACCGAACACCGGGGAGCTGTTTTTT
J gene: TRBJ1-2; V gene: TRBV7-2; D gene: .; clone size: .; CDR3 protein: CASSTSSGARGRGYTF; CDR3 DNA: TGTGCCAGCAGTACAAGCAGCGGGGCCAGAGGTCGTGGCTACACCTTC
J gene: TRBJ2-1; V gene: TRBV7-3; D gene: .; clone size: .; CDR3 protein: CASSSVTGPYNEQFF; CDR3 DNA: TGTGCCAGCAGCTCTGTGACAGGACCATACAATGAGCAGTTCTTC
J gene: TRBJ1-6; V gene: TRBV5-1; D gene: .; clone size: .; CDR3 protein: CASSWQGDSPLHF; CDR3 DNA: TGCGCCAGCAGCTGGCAGGGTGATTCACCCCTCCACTTT
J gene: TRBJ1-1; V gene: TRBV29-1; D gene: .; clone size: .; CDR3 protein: CSALGGAWTEAFF; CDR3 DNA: TGCAGCGCCCTAGGCGGGGCGTGGACTGAAGCTTTCTTT
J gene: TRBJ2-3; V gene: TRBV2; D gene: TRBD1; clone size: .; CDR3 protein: CASRGQGSDTQYF; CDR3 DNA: TGTGCCAGCAGGGGACAGGGGTCAGATACGCAGTATTTT
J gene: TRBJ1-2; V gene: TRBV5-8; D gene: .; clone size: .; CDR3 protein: CASSPGERRGYTF; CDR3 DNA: TGTGCCAGCAGCCCCGGGGAACGTCGAGGCTACACCTTC
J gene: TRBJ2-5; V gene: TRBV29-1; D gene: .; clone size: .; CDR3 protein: CSGGQFQETQYF; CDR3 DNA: TGCAGCGGCGGCCAATTCCAAGAGACCCAGTACTTC
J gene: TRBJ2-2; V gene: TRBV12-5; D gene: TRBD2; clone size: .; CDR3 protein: CASGLRWDGSGGPGELFF; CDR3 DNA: TGTGCTAGTGGTTTACGGTGGGACGGGAGCGGGGGGCCCGGGGAGCTGTTTTTT
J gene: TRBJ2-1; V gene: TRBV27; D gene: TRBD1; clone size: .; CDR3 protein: CASSLTRQGYNEQFF; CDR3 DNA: TGTGCCAGCAGTTTAACCCGACAGGGTTACAATGAGCAGTTCTTC
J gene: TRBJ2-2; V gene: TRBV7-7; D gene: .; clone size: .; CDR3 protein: CASSAISGTGELFF; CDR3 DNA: TGTGCCAGCAGCGCCATCAGCGGAACCGGGGAGCTGTTTTTT
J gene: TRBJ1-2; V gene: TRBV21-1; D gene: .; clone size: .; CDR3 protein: CASSPQARGKGTYGYTF; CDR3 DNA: TGTGCCAGCAGCCCCCAAGCCCGGGGGAAGGGCACCTATGGCTACACCTTC
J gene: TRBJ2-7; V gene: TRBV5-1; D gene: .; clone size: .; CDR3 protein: CASRPPLTGYEQYF; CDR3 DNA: TGCGCCAGCAGGCCTCCGTTGACAGGTTACGAGCAGTACTTC
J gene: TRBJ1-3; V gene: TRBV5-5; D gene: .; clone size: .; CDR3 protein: CASSPPTGDSGNTIYF; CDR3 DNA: TGTGCCAGCAGCCCACCCACAGGAGACTCTGGAAACACCATATATTTT
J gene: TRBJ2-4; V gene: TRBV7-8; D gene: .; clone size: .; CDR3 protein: CASNPVDLAKNIQYF; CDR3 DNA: TGTGCCAGCAACCCGGTGGACTTAGCCAAAAACATTCAGTACTTC
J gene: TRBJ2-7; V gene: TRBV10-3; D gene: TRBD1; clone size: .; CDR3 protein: CAISGKQGEHSYEQYF; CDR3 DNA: TGTGCCATCAGTGGGAAACAGGGGGAGCATTCCTACGAGCAGTACTTC